This TCR beta chain was captured by sequencing in a study of blood T cell repertoires in COVID-19. As for the study in general: The United States, Italy and Spain supplied acute and convalescent COVID-19 samples. T cells, B-cell-depleted T cells, or PBMCs provided the cDNA or gDNA that served as material.

This clone was observed a few times. The CDR3 runs 19 residues. Trimming took off 4 bases at V and 7 bases at J, with 30 bases between the two ends. Germline V gene lookup returns CDR1 SGDLS and CDR2 YYNGEE. Source study methods: Amplified reference gene primers provided the basis for estimating nucleated cell counts. The table came from immunoSEQ multiplex PCR; TCRdb's copy has only in-frame clones and leaves some out. D and trimming come from the DNA, and the V and J calls and clone size come from that table. The sample has approximately 66,000 clones; about 86% are singletons. The receptor's source is a man aged 50 to 60 with active COVID-19. Sequencing input: peripheral blood. V gene TRBV9 combines with J gene TRBJ2-1, with a tentative D call TRBD2 (7 bases). The CDR3 here is CASSPSVGGGLSSRNEQFF. CDR3 sequence (DNA): TGTGCCAGCAGCCCCTCCGTAGGGGGGGGACTCTCCTCGAGAAATGAGCAGTTCTTC.